This section outlines one TCR beta chain sequence together with its context. Its antigen remains unidentified. An end of the junction differs from the germline gene, which may be a read error. This record comes from a study of cytomegalovirus exposure and HLA in healthy donors. Notes on the study in general: HLA alleles showed associations with some 17,000 TCR beta sequences in a later analysis, at a 0.05 false discovery rate. There were several of the most significant clusters that appeared linked to common viral pathogens in a later analysis.

PCR used 60 Vbeta primers and 13 Jbeta primers. Data came from immunoSEQ multiplex PCR; TCRdb stores just in-frame clones and leaves some out. The sample shows about 80,000 clones, about two thirds of them seen only once. There are 13 residues in the CDR3. Germline V gives CDR1 MNHEY, CDR2 SMNVEV (reference sequence). The TCR was taken from a woman aged 50 to 60 in good health and CMV-seropositive. Sequencing used PBMCs. This sequence joins TRBV27 and TRBJ2-1; D ambiguous. The CDR3 sequence is CASSITQNNEQFF. DNA of the CDR3: TGTGCCAGCAGTATCACACAAAACAATGAACAGTTCTTC.